The clone carrying this T cell receptor beta chain was seen a few times. This specimen belongs to a study of control samples from healthy donors and cancer patients. Assay: immunoSEQ multiplex PCR; the TCRdb copy retains only in-frame clones and omits some. The sample has over 75,000 clones, about nine tenths seen once. This clonotype was sampled from a man aged 25-40 years in good health. Sample: blood.

DNA of the CDR3: TGTGCCAGCAGTGTTTCGGCTGTCTCCTACGAGCAGTACTTC. Translating gives CASSVSAVSYEQYF. V and J are TRBV2 and TRBJ2-7, with D uncertain. Looked up from germline, CDR1 is SNHLY and CDR2 is FYNNEI. The CDR3 consists of 14 residues. The V and J ends lost 4 bases and 0 bases respectively, with 10 bases between them.